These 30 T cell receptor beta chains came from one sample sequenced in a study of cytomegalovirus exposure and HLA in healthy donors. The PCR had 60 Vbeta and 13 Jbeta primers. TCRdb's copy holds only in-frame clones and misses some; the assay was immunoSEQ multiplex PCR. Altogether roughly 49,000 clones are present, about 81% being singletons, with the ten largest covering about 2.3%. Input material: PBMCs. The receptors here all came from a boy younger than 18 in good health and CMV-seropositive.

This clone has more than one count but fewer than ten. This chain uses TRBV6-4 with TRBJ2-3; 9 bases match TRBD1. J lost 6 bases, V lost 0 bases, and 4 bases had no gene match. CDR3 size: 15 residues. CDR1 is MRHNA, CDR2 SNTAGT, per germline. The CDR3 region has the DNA TGTGCCAGCAGTGACTCTACGACAGGGGGGGATACGCAGTATTTT. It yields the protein CASSDSTTGGDTQYF.

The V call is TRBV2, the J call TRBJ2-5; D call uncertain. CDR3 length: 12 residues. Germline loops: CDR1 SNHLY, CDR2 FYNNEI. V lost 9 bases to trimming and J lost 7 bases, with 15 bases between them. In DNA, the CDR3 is TGTGCCAGTTCACCGGGTCCACGGACCCAGTACTTC. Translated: CASSPGPRTQYF.

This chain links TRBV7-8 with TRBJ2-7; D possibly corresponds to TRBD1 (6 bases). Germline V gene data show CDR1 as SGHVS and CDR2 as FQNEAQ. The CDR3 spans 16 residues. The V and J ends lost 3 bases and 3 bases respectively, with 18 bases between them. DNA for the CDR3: TGTGCCAGCAGCTTGTTAACAGGGATTTACTACTACGAGCAGTACTTC. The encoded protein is CASSLLTGIYYYEQYF.

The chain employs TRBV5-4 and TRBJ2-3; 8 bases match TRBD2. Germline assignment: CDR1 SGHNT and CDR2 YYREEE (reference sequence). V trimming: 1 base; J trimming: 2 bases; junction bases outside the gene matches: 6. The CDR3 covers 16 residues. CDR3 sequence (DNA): TGTGCCAGCAGCTTGAGCGGGGGCTTTCTCACAGATACGCAGTATTTT. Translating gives CASSLSGGFLTDTQYF.

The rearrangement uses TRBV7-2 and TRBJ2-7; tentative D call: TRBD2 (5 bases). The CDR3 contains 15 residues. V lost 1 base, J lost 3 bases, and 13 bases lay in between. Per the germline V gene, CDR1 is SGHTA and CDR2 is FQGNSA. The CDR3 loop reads CASSLDGVGDYEQYF. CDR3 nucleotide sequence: TGTGCCAGCAGCTTAGACGGGGTCGGTGACTACGAGCAGTACTTC.

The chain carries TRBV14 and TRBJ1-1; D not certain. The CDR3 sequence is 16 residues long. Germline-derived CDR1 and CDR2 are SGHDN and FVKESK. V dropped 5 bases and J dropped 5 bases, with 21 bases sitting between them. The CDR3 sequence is CASSSLLTGGWTEAFF. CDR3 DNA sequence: TGTGCCAGCAGCTCCCTCCTGACGGGAGGGTGGACTGAAGCTTTCTTT.

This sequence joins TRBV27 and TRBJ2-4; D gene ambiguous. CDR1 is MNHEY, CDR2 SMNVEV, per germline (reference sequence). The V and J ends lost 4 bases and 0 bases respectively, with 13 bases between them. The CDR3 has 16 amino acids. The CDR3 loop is CASSSLWALAKNIQYF. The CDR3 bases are TGTGCCAGCAGTTCGCTATGGGCGTTAGCCAAAAACATTCAGTACTTC.

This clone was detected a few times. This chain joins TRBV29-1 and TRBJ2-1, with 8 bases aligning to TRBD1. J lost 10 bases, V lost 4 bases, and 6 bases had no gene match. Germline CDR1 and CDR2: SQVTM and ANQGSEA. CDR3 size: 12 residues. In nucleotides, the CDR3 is TGCAGCGTTGGCAGGGGGCCGAACGAGCAGTTCTTC. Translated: CSVGRGPNEQFF.

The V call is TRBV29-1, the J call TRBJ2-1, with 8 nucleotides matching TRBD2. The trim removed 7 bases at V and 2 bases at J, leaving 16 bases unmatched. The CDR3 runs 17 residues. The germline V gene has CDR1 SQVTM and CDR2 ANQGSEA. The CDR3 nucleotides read TGCAGCGCTTCGGCTCGGAATTCGGGGGGGGCCTACAATGAGCAGTTCTTC. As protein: CSASARNSGGAYNEQFF.

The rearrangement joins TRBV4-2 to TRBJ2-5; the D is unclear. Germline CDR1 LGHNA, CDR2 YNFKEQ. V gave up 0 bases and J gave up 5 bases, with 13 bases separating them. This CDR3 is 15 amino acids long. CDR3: CASSQEATMRETQYF. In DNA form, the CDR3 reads TGTGCCAGCAGCCAAGAGGCCACAATGAGGGAGACCCAGTACTTC.

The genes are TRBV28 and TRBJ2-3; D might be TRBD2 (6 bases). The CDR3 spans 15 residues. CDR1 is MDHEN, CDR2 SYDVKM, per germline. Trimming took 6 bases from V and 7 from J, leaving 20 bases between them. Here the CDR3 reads CASSSQGLLLYTQYF. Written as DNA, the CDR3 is TGTGCCAGCAGCAGCCAGGGACTTTTACTTTATACGCAGTATTTT.

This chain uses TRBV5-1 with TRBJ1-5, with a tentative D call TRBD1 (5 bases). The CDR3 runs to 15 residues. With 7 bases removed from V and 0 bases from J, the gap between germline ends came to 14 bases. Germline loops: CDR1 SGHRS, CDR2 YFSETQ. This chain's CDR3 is CASSQSGGSNQPQHF. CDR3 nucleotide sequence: TGCGCCAGCTCCCAGTCGGGGGGTAGCAATCAGCCCCAGCATTTT.

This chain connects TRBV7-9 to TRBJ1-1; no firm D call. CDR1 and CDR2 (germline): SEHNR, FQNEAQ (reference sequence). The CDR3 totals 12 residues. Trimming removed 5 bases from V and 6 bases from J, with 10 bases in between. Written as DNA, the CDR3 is TGTGCCAGCAGCCGAGAAGCGTCTGAAGCTTTCTTT. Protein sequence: CASSREASEAFF.

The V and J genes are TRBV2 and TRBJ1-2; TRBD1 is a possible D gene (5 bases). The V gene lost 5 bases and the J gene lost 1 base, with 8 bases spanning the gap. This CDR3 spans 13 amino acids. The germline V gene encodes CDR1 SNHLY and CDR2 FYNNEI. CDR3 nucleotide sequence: TGTGCCAGCAGTCTTAGGGGTAACTATGGCTACACCTTC. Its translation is CASSLRGNYGYTF.

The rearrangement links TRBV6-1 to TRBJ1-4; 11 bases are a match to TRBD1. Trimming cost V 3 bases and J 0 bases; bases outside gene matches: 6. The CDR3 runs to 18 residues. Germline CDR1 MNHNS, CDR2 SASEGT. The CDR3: CASSEGDRGIPTNEKLFF. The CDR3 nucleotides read TGTGCCAGCAGTGAGGGGGACAGGGGGATCCCAACTAATGAAAAACTGTTTTTT.

CDR3 region: CASTLTPGGAHGYTF. For the CDR3, the DNA is TGTGCCAGCACCCTAACCCCTGGGGGGGCCCATGGCTACACCTTC. The V gene is TRBV7-9, the J gene TRBJ1-2; TRBD1 is a possible D gene (6 bases). V shed 7 bases and J shed 6 bases, with 21 bases lying between them. The CDR3 sequence is 15 residues long. Per the germline V gene, CDR1 is SEHNR and CDR2 is FQNEAQ (reference sequence).

The CDR3 here is CASRPNYWDSPTYEQYF. In nucleotides, the CDR3 is TGTGCCAGCAGGCCTAACTATTGGGACTCTCCTACCTACGAGCAGTACTTC. V usage is TRBV4-2 and J usage is TRBJ2-7, with D tentatively TRBD2 (6 bases). Between the trimmed V and J ends, which lost 6 bases and 2 bases, there was a span of 23 bases. This CDR3 has 17 amino acids. Germline CDR1 is LGHNA and CDR2 is YNFKEQ.

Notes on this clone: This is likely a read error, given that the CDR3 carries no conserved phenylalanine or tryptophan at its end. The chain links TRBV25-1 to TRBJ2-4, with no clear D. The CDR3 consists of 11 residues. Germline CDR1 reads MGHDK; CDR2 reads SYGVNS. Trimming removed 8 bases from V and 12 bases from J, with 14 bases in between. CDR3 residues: CASALGGAQYL. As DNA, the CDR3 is TGTGCCAGCGCCTTAGGTGGAGCTCAGTACCTC.

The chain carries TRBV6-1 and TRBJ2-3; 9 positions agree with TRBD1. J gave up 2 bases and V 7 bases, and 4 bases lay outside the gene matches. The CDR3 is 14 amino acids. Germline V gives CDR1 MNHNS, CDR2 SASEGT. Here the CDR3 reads CASIRDRVTDTQYF. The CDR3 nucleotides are TGTGCCAGCATAAGGGACAGGGTCACAGATACGCAGTATTTT.

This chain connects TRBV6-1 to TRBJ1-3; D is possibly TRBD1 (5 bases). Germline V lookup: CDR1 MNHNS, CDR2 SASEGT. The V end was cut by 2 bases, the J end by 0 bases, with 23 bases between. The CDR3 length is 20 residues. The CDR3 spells CASSERPLTTWGSSGNTIYF. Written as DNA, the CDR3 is TGTGCCAGCAGTGAACGGCCCTTGACGACATGGGGCTCCTCTGGAAACACCATATATTTT.

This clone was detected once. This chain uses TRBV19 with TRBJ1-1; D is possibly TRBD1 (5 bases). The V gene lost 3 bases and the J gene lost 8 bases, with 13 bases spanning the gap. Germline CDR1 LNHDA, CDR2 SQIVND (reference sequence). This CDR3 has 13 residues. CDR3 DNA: TGTGCCAGTAGTATCAACCCTCCAGGGGAAGCTTTCTTT. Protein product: CASSINPPGEAFF. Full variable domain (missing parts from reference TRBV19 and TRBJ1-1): DGGITQSPKYLFRKEGQNVTLSCEQNLNHDAMYWYRQDPGQGLRLIYYSQIVNDFQKGDIAEGYSVSREKKESFPLTVTSAQKNPTAFYLCASSINPPGEAFFGQGTRLTVV.

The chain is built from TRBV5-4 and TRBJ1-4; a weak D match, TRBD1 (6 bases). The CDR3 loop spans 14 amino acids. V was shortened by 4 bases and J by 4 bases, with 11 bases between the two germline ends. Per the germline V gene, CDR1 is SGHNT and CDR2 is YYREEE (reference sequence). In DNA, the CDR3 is TGTGCCAGCAGCCAGGACAGAGTTAATGAAAAACTGTTTTTT. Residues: CASSQDRVNEKLFF. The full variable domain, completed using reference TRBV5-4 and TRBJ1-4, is ETGVTQSPTHLIKTRGQQVTLRCSSQSGHNTVSWYQQALGQGPQFIFQYYREEENGRGNFPPRFSGLQFPNYSSELNVNALELDDSALYLCASSQDRVNEKLFFGSGTQLSVL.

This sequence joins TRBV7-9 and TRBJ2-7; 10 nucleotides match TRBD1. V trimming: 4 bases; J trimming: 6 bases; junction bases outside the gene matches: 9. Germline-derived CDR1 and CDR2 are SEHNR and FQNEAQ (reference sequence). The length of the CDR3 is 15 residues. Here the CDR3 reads CASSSPGQGNAEQYF. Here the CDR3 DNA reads TGTGCCAGCAGCTCACCGGGACAGGGGAATGCCGAGCAGTACTTC.

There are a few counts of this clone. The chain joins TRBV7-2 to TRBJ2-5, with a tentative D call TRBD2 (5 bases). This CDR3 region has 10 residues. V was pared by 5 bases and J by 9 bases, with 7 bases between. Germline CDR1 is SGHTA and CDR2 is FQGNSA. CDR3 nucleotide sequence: TGTGCCAGCAGCAAGGAGGCCCAGTACTTC. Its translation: CASSKEAQYF. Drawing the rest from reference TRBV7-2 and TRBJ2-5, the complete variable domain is GAGVSQSPSNKVTEKGKDVELRCDPISGHTALYWYRQSLGQGLEFLIYFQGNSAPDKSGLPSDRFSAERTGGSVSTLTIQRTQQEDSAVYLCASSKEAQYFGPGTRLLVL.

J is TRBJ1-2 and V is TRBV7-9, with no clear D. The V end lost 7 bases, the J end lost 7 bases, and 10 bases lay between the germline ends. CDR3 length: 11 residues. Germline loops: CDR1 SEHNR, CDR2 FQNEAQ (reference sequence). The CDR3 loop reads CASTKAGGYTF. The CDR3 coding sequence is TGTGCCAGCACCAAGGCGGGTGGCTACACCTTC.

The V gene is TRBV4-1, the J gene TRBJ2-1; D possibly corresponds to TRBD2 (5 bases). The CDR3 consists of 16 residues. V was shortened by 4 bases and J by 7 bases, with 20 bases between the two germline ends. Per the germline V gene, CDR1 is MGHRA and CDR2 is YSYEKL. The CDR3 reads CASSPLFAEVGNEQFF. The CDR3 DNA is TGCGCCAGCAGCCCCTTATTCGCGGAGGTAGGGAATGAGCAGTTCTTC.

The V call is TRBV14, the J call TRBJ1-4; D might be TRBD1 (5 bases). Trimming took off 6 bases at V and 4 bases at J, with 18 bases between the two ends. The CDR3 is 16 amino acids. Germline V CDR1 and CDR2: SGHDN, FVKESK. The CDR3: CASSEGEGTYNEKLFF. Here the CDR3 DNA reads TGTGCCAGCAGTGAAGGGGAGGGAACGTATAATGAAAAACTGTTTTTT.

CDR3 loop: CATRLAEANEQFF. The CDR3 region has the DNA TGTGCCACCAGACTAGCGGAGGCGAATGAGCAGTTCTTC. The chain links TRBV19 to TRBJ2-1; 9 positions match TRBD2. This CDR3 region has 13 residues. The V and J ends lost 10 bases and 7 bases, in that order; junction bases with no gene match: 8. The germline CDR1 and CDR2 sequences are LNHDA and SQIVND (reference sequence).

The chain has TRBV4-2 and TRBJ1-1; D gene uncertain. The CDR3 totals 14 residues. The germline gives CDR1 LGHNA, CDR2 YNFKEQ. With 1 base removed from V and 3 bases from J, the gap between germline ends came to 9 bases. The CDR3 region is CASSQASQDTEAFF. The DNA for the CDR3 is TGTGCCAGCAGCCAAGCCTCGCAGGACACTGAAGCTTTCTTT.

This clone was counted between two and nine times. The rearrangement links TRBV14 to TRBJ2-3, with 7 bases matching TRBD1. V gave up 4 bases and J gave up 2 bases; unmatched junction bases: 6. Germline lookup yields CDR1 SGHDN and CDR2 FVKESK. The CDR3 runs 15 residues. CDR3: CASSRRTGHTDTQYF. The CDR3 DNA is TGTGCCAGCAGCCGTAGGACAGGACACACAGATACGCAGTATTTT.